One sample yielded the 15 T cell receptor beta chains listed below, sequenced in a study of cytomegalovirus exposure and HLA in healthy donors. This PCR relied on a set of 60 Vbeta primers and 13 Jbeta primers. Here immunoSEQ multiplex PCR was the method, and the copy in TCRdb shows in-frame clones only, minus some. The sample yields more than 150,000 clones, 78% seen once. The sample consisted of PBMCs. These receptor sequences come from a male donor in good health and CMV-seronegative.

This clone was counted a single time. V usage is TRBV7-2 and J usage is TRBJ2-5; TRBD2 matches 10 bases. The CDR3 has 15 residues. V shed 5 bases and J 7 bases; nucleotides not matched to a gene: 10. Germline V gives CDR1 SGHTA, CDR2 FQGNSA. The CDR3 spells CASSLSGRAGVTQYF. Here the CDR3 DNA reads TGTGCCAGCAGCCTAAGCGGGAGGGCCGGGGTGACCCAGTACTTC.

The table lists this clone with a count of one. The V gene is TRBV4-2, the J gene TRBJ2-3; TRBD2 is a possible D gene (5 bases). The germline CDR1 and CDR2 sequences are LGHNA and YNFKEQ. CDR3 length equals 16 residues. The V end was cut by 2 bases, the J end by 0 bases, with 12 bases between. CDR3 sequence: CASSQRVSGSTDTQYF. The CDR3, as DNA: TGTGCCAGCAGCCAAAGGGTGAGCGGTAGCACAGATACGCAGTATTTT.

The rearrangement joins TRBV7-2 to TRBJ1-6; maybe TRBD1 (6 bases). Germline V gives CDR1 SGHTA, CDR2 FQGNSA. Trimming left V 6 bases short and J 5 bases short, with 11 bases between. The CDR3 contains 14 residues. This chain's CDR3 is CASRWTANNSPLHF. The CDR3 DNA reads TGTGCCAGCAGATGGACAGCGAATAATTCACCCCTCCACTTT. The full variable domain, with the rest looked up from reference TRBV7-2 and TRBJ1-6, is GAGVSQSPSNKVTEKGKDVELRCDPISGHTALYWYRQSLGQGLEFLIYFQGNSAPDKSGLPSDRFSAERTGGSVSTLTIQRTQQEDSAVYLCASRWTANNSPLHFGNGTRLTVT.

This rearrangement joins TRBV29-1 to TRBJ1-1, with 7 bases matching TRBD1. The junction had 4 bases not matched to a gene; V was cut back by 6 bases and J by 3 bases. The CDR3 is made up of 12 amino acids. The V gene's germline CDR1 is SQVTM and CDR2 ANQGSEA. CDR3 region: CSVETGDTEAFF. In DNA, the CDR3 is TGCAGCGTGGAAACAGGGGACACTGAAGCTTTCTTT.

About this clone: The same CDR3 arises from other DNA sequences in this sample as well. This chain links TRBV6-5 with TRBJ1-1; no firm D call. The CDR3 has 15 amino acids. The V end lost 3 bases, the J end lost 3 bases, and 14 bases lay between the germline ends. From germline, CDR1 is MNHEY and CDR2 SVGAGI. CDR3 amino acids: CASSYSRTGDTEAFF. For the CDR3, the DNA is TGTGCCAGCAGTTATTCCCGGACGGGAGACACTGAAGCTTTCTTT.

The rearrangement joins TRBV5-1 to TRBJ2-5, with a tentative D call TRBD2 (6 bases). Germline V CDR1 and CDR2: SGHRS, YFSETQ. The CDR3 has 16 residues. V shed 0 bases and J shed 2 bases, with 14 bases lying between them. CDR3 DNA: TGCGCCAGCAGCTTGGCAGTCGGGGGATCTCAAGAGACCCAGTACTTC. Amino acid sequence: CASSLAVGGSQETQYF.

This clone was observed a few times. CDR3 region: CASSSGQLNQPQHF. DNA for the CDR3: TGTGCCAGCAGCTCGGGACAGCTCAATCAGCCCCAGCATTTT. This chain links TRBV5-6 with TRBJ1-5; 7 nucleotides align to TRBD1. This CDR3 is built from 14 residues. In germline, CDR1 is SGHDT, CDR2 YYEEEE. The J segment lost 3 bases and the V segment lost 3 bases, leaving 3 bases of the junction unmatched.

CDR3 nucleotide sequence: TGTGCCAGCAGCACTAGAGCGGGAGGTAACTACGAGCAGTACTTC. This codes for CASSTRAGGNYEQYF. The chain uses TRBV7-2 and TRBJ2-7; 9 bases are a match to TRBD2. Germline trimming cut 5 bases from V and 3 bases from J; bases unmatched to any gene: 8. Germline V gene data show CDR1 as SGHTA and CDR2 as FQGNSA. This CDR3 region has 15 residues.

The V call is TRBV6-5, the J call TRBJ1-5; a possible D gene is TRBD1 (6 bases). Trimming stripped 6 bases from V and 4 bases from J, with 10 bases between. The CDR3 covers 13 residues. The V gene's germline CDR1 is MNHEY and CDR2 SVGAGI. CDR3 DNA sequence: TGTGCCAGCAGAAAACAGGGAAATCAGCCCCAGCATTTT. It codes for CASRKQGNQPQHF.

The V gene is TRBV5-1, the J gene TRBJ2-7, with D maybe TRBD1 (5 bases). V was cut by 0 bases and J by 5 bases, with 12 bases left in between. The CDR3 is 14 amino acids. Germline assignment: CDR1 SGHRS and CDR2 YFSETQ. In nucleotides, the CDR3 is TGCGCCAGCAGCTTGGGTGGGGCGCAAAACGAGCAGTACTTC. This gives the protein CASSLGGAQNEQYF.

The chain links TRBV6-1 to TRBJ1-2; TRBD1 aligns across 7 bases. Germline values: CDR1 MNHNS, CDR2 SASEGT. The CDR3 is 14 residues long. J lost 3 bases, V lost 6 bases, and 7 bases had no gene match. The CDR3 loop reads CASSRDSEYYGYTF. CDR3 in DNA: TGTGCCAGCAGCCGGGACAGTGAGTACTATGGCTACACCTTC.

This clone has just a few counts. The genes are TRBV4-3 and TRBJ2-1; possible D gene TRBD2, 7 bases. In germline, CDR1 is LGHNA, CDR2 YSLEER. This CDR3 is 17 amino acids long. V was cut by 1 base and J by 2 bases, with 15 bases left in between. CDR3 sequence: CASSQVAGASPYNEQFF. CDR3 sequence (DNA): TGCGCCAGCAGCCAAGTGGCGGGGGCTAGTCCCTACAATGAGCAGTTCTTC.

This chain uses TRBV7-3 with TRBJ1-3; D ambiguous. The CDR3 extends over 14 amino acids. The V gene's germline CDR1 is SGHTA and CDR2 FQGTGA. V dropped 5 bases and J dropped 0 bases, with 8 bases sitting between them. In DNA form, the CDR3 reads TGTGCCAGCAGCCACGGCGGCTCTGGAAACACCATATATTTT. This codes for CASSHGGSGNTIYF.

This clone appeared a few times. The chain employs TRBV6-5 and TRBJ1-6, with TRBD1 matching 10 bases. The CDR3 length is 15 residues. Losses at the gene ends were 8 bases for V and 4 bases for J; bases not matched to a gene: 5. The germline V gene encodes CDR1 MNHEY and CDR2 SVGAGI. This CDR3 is CASRWTGGYNSPLHF. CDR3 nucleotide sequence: TGTGCCAGCCGCTGGACAGGGGGTTATAATTCACCCCTCCACTTT.

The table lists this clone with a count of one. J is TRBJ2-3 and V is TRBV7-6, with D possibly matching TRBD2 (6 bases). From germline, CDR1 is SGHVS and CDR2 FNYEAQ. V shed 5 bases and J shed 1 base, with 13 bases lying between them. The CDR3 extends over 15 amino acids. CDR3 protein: CASSPRQRGTDTQYF. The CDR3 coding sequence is TGTGCCAGCAGCCCGCGGCAGCGGGGCACAGATACGCAGTATTTT.